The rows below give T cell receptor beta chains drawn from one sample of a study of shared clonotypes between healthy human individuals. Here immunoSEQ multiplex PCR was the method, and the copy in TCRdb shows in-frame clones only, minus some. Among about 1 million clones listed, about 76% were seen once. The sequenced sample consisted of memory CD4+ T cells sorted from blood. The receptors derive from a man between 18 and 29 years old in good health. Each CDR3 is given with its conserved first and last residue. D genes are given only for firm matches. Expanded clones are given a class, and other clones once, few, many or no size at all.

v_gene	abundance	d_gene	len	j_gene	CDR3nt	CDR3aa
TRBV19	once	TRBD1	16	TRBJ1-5	TGTGCCAGTACCCACTCCAAGGGGGCAAGCAATCAGCCCCAGCATTTT	CASTHSKGASNQPQHF
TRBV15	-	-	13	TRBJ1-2	TGTGCCACCAGCACCACCGGAGGGGTCGGCTACACCTTC	CATSTTGGVGYTF
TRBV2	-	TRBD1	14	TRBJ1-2	TGTGCCAGCAGTGTTAGACAGGGCTCGCGTGGCTACACCTTC	CASSVRQGSRGYTF
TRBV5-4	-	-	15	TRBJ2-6	TGTGCCAGCAGCTTGGGTGGCTCTGGGGCCAACGTCCTGACTTTC	CASSLGGSGANVLTF
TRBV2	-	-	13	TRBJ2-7	TGTGCCAGCCTCGCAGGGGATTTGAGGGAGCAGTACTTC	CASLAGDLREQYF
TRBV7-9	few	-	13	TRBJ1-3	TGTGCCAGCAGCTCGACGGATAGAAACACCATATATTTT	CASSSTDRNTIYF
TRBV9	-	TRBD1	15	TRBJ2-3	TGTGCCAGCAGCGTGGGACAGGGGGCGCAAGATACGCAGTATTTT	CASSVGQGAQDTQYF
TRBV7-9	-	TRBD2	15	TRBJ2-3	TGTGCCAGCAGCTATAGAGCGGGAAGTGCGGATACGCAGTATTTT	CASSYRAGSADTQYF
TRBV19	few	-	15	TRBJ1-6	TGTGCCAGTAGTATGCGGGGTTTGGGGGATTCACCCCTCCACTTT	CASSMRGLGDSPLHF
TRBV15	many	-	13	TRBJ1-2	TGTGCCACCAGCAGAGATATTGGGTATGGCTACACCTTC	CATSRDIGYGYTF
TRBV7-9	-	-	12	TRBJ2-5	TGTGCCAGCGCCGACGAGGGGGAGACCCAGTACTTC	CASADEGETQYF
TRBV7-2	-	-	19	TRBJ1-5	TGTGCCAGCAGCTTAGGGGGCCACCGCCAGGGGCGCCTCCATCAGCCCCAGCATTTT	CASSLGGHRQGRLHQPQHF
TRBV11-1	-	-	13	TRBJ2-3	TGTGCCAGCAGCTTTCAGCCGAAAGATACGCAGTATTTT	CASSFQPKDTQYF
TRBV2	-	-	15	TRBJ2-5	TGTGCCAGCAGTGAGTTGGGGCTGGTTCAAGAGACCCAGTACTTC	CASSELGLVQETQYF
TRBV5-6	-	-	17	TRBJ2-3	TGTGCCAGCAGCGTTGCACTCAGGGACGTTCTTTGGGATACGCAGTATTTT	CASSVALRDVLWDTQYF
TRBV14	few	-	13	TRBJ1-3	TGTGCCAGCAGCCGATACTCTGGAAACACCATATATTTT	CASSRYSGNTIYF
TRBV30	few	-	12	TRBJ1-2	TGTGCCTGGAGGCGACGGGCCTATGGCTACACCTTC	CAWRRRAYGYTF
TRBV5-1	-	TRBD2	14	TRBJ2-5	TGCGCCAGCAGCCTGGGACTAGCCAAAGAGACCCAGTACTTC	CASSLGLAKETQYF